This T cell receptor (beta chain) was sequenced for a study of blood T cells in healthy people across ages. Study conclusions and caveats: Donor CMV status was unknown, possibly confounding expanded clonotype changes.

About 9.9 milliliters of peripheral blood were drawn from each donor. The study isolated at least 6.5 million PBMCs from each sample. For the second PCR, which ran for 7 to 11 cycles, a sample-barcoded 5' primer and a J-beta primer mix were used. In TCRdb, the 5' RACE reads were re-called with MiXCR into one record per CDR3 protein. The data contain over 500,000 distinct CDR3 sequences, 52% of them singletons. The V gene lost 6 bases and the J gene lost 0 bases, with 11 bases spanning the gap. The CDR3 runs 13 residues. Germline values: CDR1 DFQATT, CDR2 SNEGSKA (reference sequence). In this sample, this clonotype turned up a few times. Its antigen is not identified.

V gene TRBV20-1 combines with J gene TRBJ1-1, with D unresolved. The sequence was obtained from a woman of 80 years or more in good health. Sequenced sample: blood. DNA of the CDR3: TGCAGTGCGGCAAGTTCGATGAACACTGAAGCTTTCTTT. Residues: CSAASSMNTEAFF.